This TCR beta chain was identified in a study of beta chain features in type 1 diabetes (dated by TCRdb to 2016 to 2019). Background for the entire study: Patients and healthy donors did not differ in mean age, gender distribution, total cell number or subset yield. A total of around 110,000,000 sorted cells were examined across all samples, and RNA yield correlated strongly with the number of cells per subset. The study compared the TCRB repertoires of sorted circulating CD4+ T cell subsets in recently diagnosed type 1 diabetes patients with those in matched healthy donors. Naive and central memory subsets were obtained from all 30 or so donors, but regulatory and stem cell-like memory subsets were isolated from only 8 patients and roughly 8 healthy donors.

All of the isolated RNA was reverse transcribed with the High Capacity cDNA Reverse Transcription Kit, so expressed TCRB transcripts were sequenced. Deep immunoSEQ sequencing was applied to naive, central memory and regulatory T cell samples, giving an average of roughly 3.5 million total reads per sample. After sorted cells were lysed in RLT buffer, RNA was extracted with DNase-treated RNeasy Micro or Mini kits, with the choice depending on cell number. To prevent cross-contamination, each cell subset was processed individually, whereas patient and healthy donor samples were processed jointly. TCRB sequences were amplified from cDNA with the immunoSEQ multiplex PCR, producing 87-bp fragments spanning the CDR3 region. The amplicons were sequenced using the Illumina HiSeq platform. As for the authors' bioinformatics: Synthetic template baselines were used to correct PCR bias computationally, reads within Hamming distance 2 were collapsed together, and singletons that could not be merged were discarded. Reads were aligned to IMGT to assign V, D and J genes, CDR3 length, and insertions or deletions at six rearrangement sites. Clonotype counts were normalized to sorted cell number within each subset before computing true diversity and Gini coefficients with the tcR R package. The overlap coefficient, calculated on TCRB nucleotide sequences, was used to measure repertoire sharing. Out-of-frame TCRB sequences from naive cells were analyzed as a proxy for the pre-selection repertoire. Held by TCRdb, this immuneACCESS table contains in-frame sequences only and omits some clones. Under half of the omission traces to an unresolved V gene where checked; the cause of the rest is unknown. That table is the source of V, J and clone size, and D and trimming were worked out from the DNA. The sample yields about 270,000 clones; 14% were counted once. The ten largest clones capture around 0.016% of the sample.

A single peripheral blood draw of 90 to 150 mL on average was collected from each donor into heparinised tubes. Naive, central memory, regulatory and stem cell-like memory CD4+ T cells were sorted on a BD FACSAria II using a panel including CD45RO, CCR7, CD25, CD127, CD95 and CD27. Every sorted population had a purity above 95%. PBMCs were isolated immediately by Lymphoprep density gradient centrifugation and stained directly without culture. So that batch effects would be minimized, each experiment stained and sorted samples in pairs, pairing one healthy donor with one patient. Concerning this clone itself: Its antigen remains undetermined. Base qualities are not recorded, but no much larger clone differs from it by a single base.

What the study reported, not specific to this receptor: PCR may preferentially amplify shorter templates, but because patient and control samples were amplified and corrected together, any resulting skew would affect both groups equally. At VDJ recombination sites, patients with type 1 diabetes made fewer insertions and deleted more nucleotides, a pattern implying thymic rearrangement abnormalities. Because cDNA was sequenced instead of genomic DNA, highly expressing activated cells could be over-represented, though the groups showed no difference in activation or CD3 levels. Because the HLA sub-analyses included only small numbers of individuals, any influence of HLA type on TCRB rearrangement was left unresolved. Naive, central memory and regulatory TCRB repertoires appeared more similar among patients than among healthy donors. In all four CD4+ subsets, TCRB CDR3 length was moderately but significantly shorter in type 1 diabetes patients.

The CDR3 goes from the cysteine to the phenylalanine over 15 residues. The sequence is cut down to CDR3 DNA, 45 bases in frame from base 1. Based on the germline V gene, the CDR1 and CDR2 sequences are MNHEY and SVGAGI. V loses 6 bases at its end and J loses 2 bases; junction bases beyond the gene matches: 5. Sequences were obtained from naive CD4+ T cells from blood. The cell subset or site tag for this specimen amounts to: true naive CD4+ T cells. This sequence was found in a man younger than 45 with type 1 diabetes. Recombination linked TRBV6-5 to TRBJ2-3, with 10 middle bases fitting TRBD1. The DNA sequence reads TGTGCCAGCAGCCTGGGACAGGGGCACACAGATACGCAGTATTTT. Translated, it gives CASSLGQGHTDTQYF.